This TCR beta chain was retrieved from a study of T cell responses to AZD1222 COVID-19 vaccine. Notes on this clone: Its antigen is currently unknown.

Broader study findings: An increase in Spike-specific TCR breadth and depth was observed after two AZD1222 doses.

Clones were sequenced by immunoSEQ multiplex PCR, and TCRdb holds only the in-frame ones, with some missing. The sample contains some 91,000 clones, around nine tenths of which appear only once. The sequenced sample was peripheral blood, obtained on day 0 of AZD1222 vaccination. The receptor was derived from an adult in good health.

The CDR3 region has the DNA TGTGCCAGCAGCCAAGACCGGACTGCCGGAAAACTGTTTTTT. Its translation is CASSQDRTAGKLFF. The genes are TRBV3-1 (or the pseudogene TRBV3-2) and TRBJ1-4; no firm D call. CDR1 and CDR2 (germline): LGHDT, YNNKEL (reference sequence). This CDR3 contains 14 residues. The ends were cut back, 0 bases at V and 10 bases at J, with 12 bases in the middle.